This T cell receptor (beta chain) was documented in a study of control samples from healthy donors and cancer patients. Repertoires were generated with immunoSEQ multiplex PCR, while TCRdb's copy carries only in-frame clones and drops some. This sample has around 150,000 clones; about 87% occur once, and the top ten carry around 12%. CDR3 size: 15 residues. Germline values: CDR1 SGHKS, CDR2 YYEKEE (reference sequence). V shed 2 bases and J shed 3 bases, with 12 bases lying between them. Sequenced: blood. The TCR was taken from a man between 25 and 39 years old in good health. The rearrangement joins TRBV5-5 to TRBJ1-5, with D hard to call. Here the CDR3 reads CASSFGSDLNQPQHF. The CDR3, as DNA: TGTGCCAGCAGCTTTGGGAGCGACCTCAATCAGCCCCAGCATTTT.